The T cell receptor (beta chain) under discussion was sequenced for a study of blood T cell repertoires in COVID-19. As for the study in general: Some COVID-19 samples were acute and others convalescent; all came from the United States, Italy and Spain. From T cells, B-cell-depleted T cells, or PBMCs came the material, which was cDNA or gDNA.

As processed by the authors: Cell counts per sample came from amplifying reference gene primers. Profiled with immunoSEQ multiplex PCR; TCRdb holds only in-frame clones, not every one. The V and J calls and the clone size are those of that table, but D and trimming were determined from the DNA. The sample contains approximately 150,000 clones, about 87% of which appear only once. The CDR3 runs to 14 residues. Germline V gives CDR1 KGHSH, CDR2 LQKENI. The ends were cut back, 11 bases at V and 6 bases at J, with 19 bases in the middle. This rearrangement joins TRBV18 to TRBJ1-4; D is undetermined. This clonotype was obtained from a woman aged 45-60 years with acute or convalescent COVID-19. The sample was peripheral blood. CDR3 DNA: TGTGCCGCCAGAGAGGGTGCTAACGATGAAAAACTGTTTTTT. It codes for CAAREGANDEKLFF. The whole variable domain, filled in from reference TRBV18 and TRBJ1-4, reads NAGVMQNPRHLVRRRGQEARLRCSPMKGHSHVYWYRQLPEEGLKFMVYLQKENIIDESGMPKERFSAEFPKEGPSILRIQQVVRGDSAAYFCAAREGANDEKLFFGSGTQLSVL.